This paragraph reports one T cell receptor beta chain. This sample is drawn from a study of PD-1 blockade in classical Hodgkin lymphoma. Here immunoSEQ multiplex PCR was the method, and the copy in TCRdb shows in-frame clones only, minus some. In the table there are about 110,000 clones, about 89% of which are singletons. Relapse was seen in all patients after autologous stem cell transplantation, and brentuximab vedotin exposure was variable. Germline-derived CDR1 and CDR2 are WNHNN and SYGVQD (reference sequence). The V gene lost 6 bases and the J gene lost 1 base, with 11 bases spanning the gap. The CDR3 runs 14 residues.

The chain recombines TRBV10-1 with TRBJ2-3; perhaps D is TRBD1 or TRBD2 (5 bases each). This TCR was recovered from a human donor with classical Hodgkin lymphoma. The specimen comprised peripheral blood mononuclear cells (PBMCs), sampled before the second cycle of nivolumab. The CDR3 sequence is CASRTGTGTDTQYF. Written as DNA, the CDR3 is TGCGCCAGCAGAACCGGGACCGGCACAGATACGCAGTATTTT.